The rows below give T cell receptor beta chains drawn from one sample of a study of T cells in Graves' hyperthyroidism and ophthalmopathy. TCRdb independently ran MiXCR on the multiplex PCR reads; one entry per CDR3 protein. This sample has approximately 560,000 distinct CDR3 sequences, with 15% to 19% found just once. Input material: blood. Every receptor here comes from a woman in her 30s with Graves' hyperthyroidism. The CDR3 runs from the conserved cysteine through the conserved F or W. Fields, in order: D gene, clone size, V gene, J gene, CDR3 protein, CDR3 DNA. A D gene is named only where the DNA matches it firmly. Size tells how often a clone was seen (once, few, many) or the class of an expanded clone, and some rows leave it out.

D: -; size: many; V: TRBV7-9; J: TRBJ2-3; CDR3: CASSSPVNTDTQYF; DNA: TGTGCCAGCAGCTCTCCCGTTAACACAGATACGCAGTATTTT
D: TRBD1; size: many; V: TRBV20-1; J: TRBJ1-5; CDR3: CSASPPQGGYSNQPQHF; DNA: TGCAGTGCTAGTCCCCCCCAGGGGGGTTATAGCAATCAGCCCCAGCATTTT
D: -; size: -; V: TRBV11-2; J: TRBJ1-4; CDR3: CASSLKGMTNEKLFF; DNA: TGTGCCAGCAGCTTGAAGGGAATGACTAATGAAAAACTGTTTTTT
D: TRBD1; size: -; V: TRBV7-7; J: TRBJ1-1; CDR3: CASSVDRDTEAFF; DNA: TGTGCTAGCAGCGTTGACAGGGATACTGAAGCTTTCTTT
D: -; size: many; V: TRBV20-1; J: TRBJ2-7; CDR3: CSARDHMPRALLGKEGYEQYF; DNA: TGCAGTGCTAGAGATCATATGCCGAGAGCTCTCCTCGGGAAAGAGGGATACGAGCAGTACTTC
D: -; size: many; V: TRBV28; J: TRBJ2-2; CDR3: CASRVRNSLGELFF; DNA: TGTGCCAGCAGGGTGAGGAACAGTCTCGGGGAGCTGTTTTTT
D: -; size: -; V: TRBV5-4; J: TRBJ1-4; CDR3: CASSFDSLNEKLFF; DNA: TGTGCCAGCAGCTTCGACAGCCTTAATGAAAAACTGTTTTTT
D: TRBD2; size: few; V: TRBV15; J: TRBJ2-1; CDR3: CATSRVRTSANNEQFF; DNA: TGTGCCACCAGCAGAGTAAGAACTAGCGCCAACAATGAGCAGTTCTTC
D: -; size: few; V: TRBV20-1; J: TRBJ2-1; CDR3: CSAEPGSDNEQFF; DNA: TGCAGTGCCGAACCCGGGAGCGACAATGAGCAGTTCTTC
D: -; size: many; V: TRBV3-1; J: TRBJ2-4; CDR3: CASSPTRWSIQYF; DNA: TGTGCCAGCAGCCCCACTCGATGGAGCATTCAGTACTTC
D: TRBD2; size: many; V: TRBV6-2/TRBV6-3; J: TRBJ2-7; CDR3: CASSDPGLAGSPYEQYF; DNA: TGTGCCAGCAGTGACCCTGGACTAGCGGGATCCCCCTACGAGCAGTACTTC
D: -; size: many; V: TRBV12-3/TRBV12-4; J: TRBJ1-6; CDR3: CASSLSAGLSPLHF; DNA: TGTGCCAGCAGTTTAAGTGCTGGGTTGTCACCCCTCCACTTT
D: TRBD1; size: many; V: TRBV7-9; J: TRBJ2-7; CDR3: CASSGSLDRTTYEQYF; DNA: TGTGCCAGCAGCGGGAGTCTGGACAGGACGACCTACGAGCAGTACTTC
D: TRBD1; size: many; V: TRBV18; J: TRBJ1-2; CDR3: CASSPTGPDNYGYTF; DNA: TGTGCCAGCTCACCGACAGGGCCAGACAACTATGGCTACACCTTC
D: TRBD1; size: -; V: TRBV18; J: TRBJ2-2; CDR3: CASSPVRGQGGTGELFF; DNA: TGTGCCAGCTCACCAGTTCGAGGACAGGGGGGCACCGGGGAGCTGTTTTTT
D: -; size: many; V: TRBV30; J: TRBJ2-3; CDR3: CAWSLTDTQYF; DNA: TGTGCCTGGAGTCTAACAGATACGCAGTATTTT
D: TRBD2; size: many; V: TRBV12-3/TRBV12-4; J: TRBJ2-2; CDR3: CASSKTSGSGTGELFF; DNA: TGTGCCAGCAGCAAAACTAGCGGGAGTGGCACCGGGGAGCTGTTTTTT
D: TRBD2; size: many; V: TRBV28; J: TRBJ2-1; CDR3: CASSFPSSGLETDNEQFF; DNA: TGTGCCAGCAGTTTCCCTTCTAGCGGGTTAGAGACCGACAATGAGCAGTTCTTC
D: -; size: many; V: TRBV18; J: TRBJ1-2; CDR3: CASSPTGGYYGYTF; DNA: TGTGCCAGCTCACCAACTGGGGGGTACTATGGCTACACCTTC
D: TRBD2; size: -; V: TRBV6-1; J: TRBJ2-1; CDR3: CASRLGGSMLNEQFF; DNA: TGTGCCAGCAGGTTGGGCGGGAGTATGCTTAATGAGCAGTTCTTC
D: TRBD1; size: -; V: TRBV19; J: TRBJ1-2; CDR3: CASKSHSGQENYGYTF; DNA: TGTGCCAGTAAAAGCCATTCGGGACAGGAAAACTATGGCTACACCTTC
D: -; size: many; V: TRBV28; J: TRBJ1-2; CDR3: CASSHPEAPLMNGYTF; DNA: TGTGCCAGCAGCCACCCTGAGGCACCGTTAATGAATGGCTACACCTTC
D: TRBD2; size: -; V: TRBV12-3/TRBV12-4; J: TRBJ2-7; CDR3: CASSQTGLAGGQRSYEQYF; DNA: TGTGCCAGCTCGCAAACGGGACTAGCGGGAGGCCAGCGCTCCTACGAGCAGTACTTC
D: -; size: many; V: TRBV6-1; J: TRBJ1-1; CDR3: CASGVLTTGGLGAFF; DNA: TGTGCCAGCGGGGTCCTAACGACAGGCGGTTTAGGAGCTTTCTTT
D: -; size: many; V: TRBV7-2; J: TRBJ1-5; CDR3: CASSLVGGNQPQHF; DNA: TGTGCCAGCAGCTTAGTAGGGGGGAATCAGCCCCAGCATTTT
D: TRBD2; size: few; V: TRBV11-2; J: TRBJ2-2; CDR3: CASSLGFRTSQAGELFF; DNA: TGTGCCAGCAGCTTAGGGTTTAGGACTAGCCAAGCCGGGGAGCTGTTTTTT
D: -; size: many; V: TRBV3-1; J: TRBJ1-3; CDR3: CASSPGFTAGNTIYF; DNA: TGTGCCAGCAGCCCAGGGTTTACCGCCGGAAACACCATATATTTT
D: -; size: many; V: TRBV18; J: TRBJ1-2; CDR3: CASSPTSGYGYTF; DNA: TGTGCCAGCTCACCAACGTCCGGGTATGGCTACACCTTC
D: TRBD1; size: -; V: TRBV7-9; J: TRBJ1-1; CDR3: CASRPQGEASEAFF; DNA: TGTGCCAGCAGACCACAGGGGGAGGCCTCTGAAGCTTTCTTT
D: -; size: many; V: TRBV20-1; J: TRBJ2-3; CDR3: CSARVDSTDTQYF; DNA: TGCAGTGCTAGAGTGGACAGCACAGATACGCAGTATTTT
D: TRBD2; size: many; V: TRBV5-4; J: TRBJ2-2; CDR3: CASSLKREYTGELFF; DNA: TGTGCCAGCAGCTTGAAGCGGGAGTACACCGGGGAGCTGTTTTTT
D: -; size: many; V: TRBV28; J: TRBJ1-2; CDR3: CASSENLGRGYTF; DNA: TGTGCCAGCAGTGAAAACTTAGGTCGTGGCTACACCTTC
D: -; size: -; V: TRBV24-1; J: TRBJ2-1; CDR3: CATSDQQGWEYNEQFF; DNA: TGTGCCACCAGTGATCAACAGGGTTGGGAATACAATGAGCAGTTCTTC
D: -; size: many; V: TRBV20-1; J: TRBJ1-1; CDR3: CSANEKGGGVGTEAFF; DNA: TGCAGTGCTAACGAAAAAGGGGGAGGGGTAGGCACTGAAGCTTTCTTT
D: -; size: many; V: TRBV2; J: TRBJ2-1; CDR3: CASRDSNNEQFF; DNA: TGTGCCAGCAGGGACAGTAACAATGAGCAGTTCTTC
D: -; size: -; V: TRBV15; J: TRBJ1-3; CDR3: CATSRGTQGSGNTIYF; DNA: TGTGCCACCAGCAGGGGAACACAGGGCTCTGGAAACACCATATATTTT